This T cell receptor beta chain is from a study of OX40 agonist ivuxolimab in advanced cancers. As for the study in general: An anti-OX40 (CD134) antibody with agonistic activity, ivuxolimab, was administered to patients.

This clone is a singleton in its sample. What it binds is unknown. Study findings and constraints: Clonal expansion among partial responders at 0.1-3.0 mg/kg ranked near the lowest.

Here immunoSEQ multiplex PCR was the method, and the copy in TCRdb shows in-frame clones only, minus some. The repertoire includes about 61,000 clones, roughly 90% of them detected once, and 15% to 20% sits in the top ten. Germline V gives CDR1 MDHEN, CDR2 SYDVKM. With 3 bases removed from V and 1 base from J, the gap between germline ends came to 9 bases. There are 14 residues in the CDR3. This clonotype was sampled from an adult with an advanced solid tumor such as melanoma, head and neck, liver or kidney cancer. The sample in question was CD4+ or CD8+ T cells sorted from blood, obtained in a trial of the OX40 agonist ivuxolimab. This sequence joins TRBV28 and TRBJ1-1; D is uncertain. CDR3 sequence reads: CASSFSTWNTEAFF. In DNA form, the CDR3 reads TGTGCCAGCAGTTTCAGTACCTGGAACACTGAAGCTTTCTTT.